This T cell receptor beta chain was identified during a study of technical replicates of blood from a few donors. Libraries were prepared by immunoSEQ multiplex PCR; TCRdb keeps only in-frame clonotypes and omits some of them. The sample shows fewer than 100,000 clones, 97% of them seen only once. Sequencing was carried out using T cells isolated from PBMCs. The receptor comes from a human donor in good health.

The CDR3 DNA reads TGTGCCTGGAGTAGCAGGTCCCTCTCCTACGAGCAGTACTTC. Its protein product is CAWSSRSLSYEQYF. The rearrangement uses TRBV30 and TRBJ2-7; D is uncertain. From germline, CDR1 is GTSNPN and CDR2 SVGIG (reference sequence). Trimming removed 2 bases at V and 0 bases at J, with 11 bases between. The length of the CDR3 is 14 residues.